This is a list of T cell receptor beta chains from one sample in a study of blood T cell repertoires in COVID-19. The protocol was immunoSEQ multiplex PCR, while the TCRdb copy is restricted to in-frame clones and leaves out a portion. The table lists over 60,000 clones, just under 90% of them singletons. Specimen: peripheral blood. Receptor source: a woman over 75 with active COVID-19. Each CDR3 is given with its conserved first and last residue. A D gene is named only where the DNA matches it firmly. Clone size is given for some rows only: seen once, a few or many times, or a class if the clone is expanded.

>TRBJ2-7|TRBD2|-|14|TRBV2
TGTGCCAGCATTCGCGGGACTAGCGGCTACGAGCAGTACTTC
CASIRGTSGYEQYF
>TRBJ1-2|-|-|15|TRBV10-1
TGCGCCAGCAGTGAGATTGGGGGGGTCTGCTATGGCTACACCTTC
CASSEIGGVCYGYTF
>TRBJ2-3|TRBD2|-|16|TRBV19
TGTGCCAGTAGTTCCTATACTAGCGGGAGGACGGATACGCAGTATTTT
CASSSYTSGRTDTQYF
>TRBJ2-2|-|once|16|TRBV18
TGTGCCAGCTCACCCCAGGATCTTTGGGCCACCGGGGAGCTGTTTTTT
CASSPQDLWATGELFF
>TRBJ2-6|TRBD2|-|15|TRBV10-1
TGCGCCACCCTAGGGAGGGGTCGCGGGGCCAACGTCCTGACTTTC
CATLGRGRGANVLTF
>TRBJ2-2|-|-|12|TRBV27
TGTGCCAGCACAGACAGTGTCGGGGAGCTGTTTTTT
CASTDSVGELFF
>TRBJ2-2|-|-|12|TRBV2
TGTGCCAGCAGTCCCACTAGGGGGGAGCTGTTTTTT
CASSPTRGELFF
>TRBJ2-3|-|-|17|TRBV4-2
TGTGCCAGCAGCCAAGCGGTTTCGGGGAGCTCCCCAGATACGCAGTATTTT
CASSQAVSGSSPDTQYF
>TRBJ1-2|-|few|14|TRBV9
TGTGCCAGCAGCGCAGCGGGGGGGAACTATGGCTACACCTTC
CASSAAGGNYGYTF
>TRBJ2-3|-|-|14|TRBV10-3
TGTGCCATCAGTGAGCTGTCTAGCACAGATACGCAGTATTTT
CAISELSSTDTQYF
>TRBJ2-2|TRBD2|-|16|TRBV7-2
TGTGCCAGCAGCTTAGCGGCTAGCGGGAGACCCGGGGAGCTGTTTTTT
CASSLAASGRPGELFF
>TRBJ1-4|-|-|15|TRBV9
TGTGCCAGCAGCGTAGGCGGGCCGTCGGGGGAAAAACTGTTTTTT
CASSVGGPSGEKLFF